The 14 T cell receptor beta chains presented below share a single source sample, sequenced in a study of prognosis after radiotherapy for stage I lung cancer. Multiplex PCR in two rounds served to amplify TCR beta CDR3 from genomic DNA. Primers were specific to each TRBV and TRBJ gene in first-round PCR. TCRdb re-derived calls from the multiplex PCR reads in MiXCR, one entry per CDR3 protein. The data contain about 47,000 distinct CDR3 sequences, roughly 35% of them singletons. The sequenced sample was PBMCs, obtained before or after stereotactic body radiation therapy (not recorded which). The receptors shown here come from a donor over 45 with non-small cell lung cancer.

This clonotype was observed many times. The chain carries TRBV19 and TRBJ2-6; tentative D call: TRBD1 (5 bases). This CDR3 has 13 amino acids. The V gene's germline CDR1 is LNHDA and CDR2 SQIVND (reference sequence). V lost 10 bases, J lost 0 bases, and 7 bases lay in between. The CDR3 nucleotides read TGTGCCACTAGGGGCTCTGGGGCCAACGTCCTGACTTTC. Its protein product is CATRGSGANVLTF.

This clonotype has a handful of counts. The CDR3 region has the DNA TGTGCCAGCAGCCAAATCGGACTAGCGGGGGGGGGTTGGGATACGCAGTATTTT. Translation: CASSQIGLAGGGWDTQYF. The chain employs TRBV28 and TRBJ2-3, with TRBD2 matching over 15 bases. The V gene end was trimmed by 6 bases and the J gene end by 6 bases; junction bases not matched to a gene: 13. CDR1 is MDHEN, CDR2 SYDVKM, per germline. This CDR3 comprises 18 residues. Full variable domain (missing parts from reference TRBV28 and TRBJ2-3): DVKVTQSSRYLVKRTGEKVFLECVQDMDHENMFWYRQDPGLGLRLIYFSYDVKMKEKGDIPEGYSVSREKKERFSLILESASTNQTSMYLCASSQIGLAGGGWDTQYFGPGTRLTVL.

About this clonotype: Since a much larger clone is just one base distant, this may be a read error. The chain employs TRBV27 and TRBJ2-5; the D gene could be TRBD1 or TRBD2 (5 bases each). CDR1 MNHEY and CDR2 SMNVEV come from the germline V gene (reference sequence). V dropped 8 bases and J dropped 5 bases, with 33 bases sitting between them. CDR3 size: 19 residues. CDR3 amino acids: CASPAGWWGICGTWETQYF. DNA of the CDR3: TGTGCCAGCCCGGCGGGTTGGTGGGGGATCTGTGGAACATGGGAGACCCAGTACTTC.

A remark on this clonotype: A much larger clone differs by one base, so this may be a read error. This chain connects TRBV12-3 or TRBV12-4 to TRBJ1-5; a weak D match, TRBD1 (6 bases). The CDR3 consists of 17 residues. V was cut by 5 bases and J by 3 bases, with 20 bases left in between. CDR3 in DNA: TGTGCCAGCAGTCCATGGGGGGGGCGACAGGTCAATCAGCCCCAGCATTTT. Translated: CASSPWGGRQVNQPQHF.

At least ten counts were recorded for this clonotype. This chain joins TRBV4-2 and TRBJ2-1; possible D gene TRBD2, 6 bases. The CDR3 covers 16 residues. Germline V CDR1 and CDR2: LGHNA, YNFKEQ. V dropped 3 bases and J dropped 6 bases, with 18 bases sitting between them. The CDR3 DNA sequence: TGTGCCAGCAGCCACCCCGGAGCGGGCTCAGCCAATGAGCAGTTCTTC. This sequence encodes CASSHPGAGSANEQFF.

Points on this clonotype: Its ends do not fully match the called genes, so a read error is possible. The chain links TRBV19 to TRBJ1-2, with D unresolved. Germline V CDR1 and CDR2: LNHDA, SQIVND (reference sequence). The CDR3 runs to 13 residues. CDR3 DNA sequence: TGTGCCAGTAGTCCGAGGACTATGAATGGATACACCTTC. Translation gives CASSPRTMNGYTF.

The table lists this clonotype with a count of one. This likely traces to a read error, being one base from a far larger clone. The rearrangement uses TRBV6-4 and TRBJ2-2; the D gene is possibly TRBD2 (7 bases). The germline gives CDR1 MRHNA, CDR2 SNTAGT. The V end lost 8 bases, the J end lost 7 bases, and 17 bases lay between the germline ends. This CDR3 contains 14 residues. CDR3 loop: CASVKQGRVGELFF. Written as DNA, the CDR3 is TGTGCCAGCGTAAAGCAGGGGAGGGTCGGGGAGCTGTTTTTT.

This clonotype was seen ten or more times. This rearrangement joins TRBV7-9 to TRBJ2-1; 7 nucleotides match TRBD2. The V gene end was trimmed by 1 base and the J gene end by 7 bases; junction bases not matched to a gene: 10. This CDR3 is built from 16 residues. The germline V gene encodes CDR1 SEHNR and CDR2 FQNEAQ (reference sequence). The CDR3 sequence: CASSLVGGRAQNEQFF. CDR3 nucleotides: TGTGCCAGCAGCTTAGTCGGGGGGAGGGCCCAGAATGAGCAGTTCTTC.

As regards this clonotype: One base away lies a much larger clone, so this may be a sequencing read error. The chain recombines TRBV20-1 with TRBJ1-4; D is undetermined. The CDR3 extends over 13 amino acids. Germline CDR1 and CDR2: DFQATT and SNEGSKA (reference sequence). Trimming cost V 5 bases and J 7 bases, with 14 bases left between them. CDR3 sequence reads: CSAVEGVVEKLFF. The DNA for the CDR3 is TGCAGTGCTGTCGAGGGTGTGGTTGAAAAACTGTTTTTT.

Concerning this clonotype: This sequence may be a read error, since a much larger clone differs from it by one base. CDR3 coding DNA: TGTGCCACCAGTGACCCTACTAGCGGGAGGGCCTCGGAGACCCAGTACTTC. Protein: CATSDPTSGRASETQYF. The chain has TRBV24-1 and TRBJ2-5; TRBD2 aligns across 13 bases. Germline CDR1 is KGHDR and CDR2 is SFDVKD. The V and J ends lost 4 bases and 5 bases, in that order; junction bases with no gene match: 9. The CDR3 has 17 amino acids.

Details on this clonotype: Germline is not matched at one junction end, which may reflect a read error. The V call is TRBV9, the J call TRBJ1-5; 9 bases are shared with TRBD1. Germline assignment: CDR1 SGDLS and CDR2 YYNGEE. The CDR3 is 19 residues long. The CDR3 nucleotides read TGTGCCAGCAGCACCAACCGGGACAGGGATGGGAATAGCAATCAGCCCCGGCATTTT. It yields the protein CASSTNRDRDGNSNQPRHF.

This clonotype was found once. V and J are TRBV4-1 and TRBJ2-2; 7 nucleotides agree with TRBD2. After removal of 4 bases from V and 16 bases from J, the junction contained 21 bases not matched to a gene. Germline CDR1 MGHRA, CDR2 YSYEKL. This CDR3 has 16 residues. The CDR3 here is CASSRVAGDGTGDPFF. In nucleotides, the CDR3 is TGCGCCAGCAGCCGGGTCGCGGGAGATGGGACCGGGGATCCGTTTTTT.

In this sample, this clonotype turned up many times. This rearrangement joins TRBV9 to TRBJ1-1, with 7 bases fitting TRBD1. Germline V lookup: CDR1 SGDLS, CDR2 YYNGEE. J was trimmed by 8 bases and V by 4 bases; bases with no gene match: 11. The length of the CDR3 is 14 residues. Written as DNA, the CDR3 is TGTGCCAGCAGCATCTCCGGGACAGCCCAGGAAGCTTTCTTT. Protein product: CASSISGTAQEAFF.

This clonotype came up many times. Germline and junction disagree at one end, which may indicate a read error. The chain recombines TRBV12-3 or TRBV12-4 with TRBJ2-1; D is perhaps TRBD2 (6 bases). The CDR3 length is 12 residues. The CDR3 here is CASSQDYYEQFF. CDR3 in DNA: TGTGCCAGCAGTCAGGACTACTATGAGCAGTTCTTC.